This is a list of T cell receptor beta chains from one sample in a study of CD8 T cells in Susac syndrome. Each CDR3 protein gets one entry after TCRdb re-called the immunoSEQ multiplex PCR reads with MiXCR. The table includes around 69,000 distinct CDR3 sequences, 93% detected once. Sequenced sample: CD8+ T cells from PBMCs. These TCRs come from a human donor with Susac syndrome. CDR3s include the opening cysteine and the closing phenylalanine or tryptophan. Size tells how often a clone was seen (once, few, many) or the class of an expanded clone, and some rows leave it out.

j_gene: TRBJ2-1; abundance: .; v_gene: TRBV6-2/TRBV6-3; CDR3aa: CASSYSTSGVYNEQFF
j_gene: TRBJ1-2; abundance: .; v_gene: TRBV15; CDR3aa: CATSKSSLYGYTF
j_gene: TRBJ2-3; abundance: once; v_gene: TRBV7-2; CDR3aa: CASSLFGTSGRTDTQYF
j_gene: TRBJ1-5; abundance: .; v_gene: TRBV6-2/TRBV6-3; CDR3aa: CASSPETVGDQPQHF
j_gene: TRBJ1-1; abundance: .; v_gene: TRBV6-4; CDR3aa: CASRREAVVITEAFF
j_gene: TRBJ2-7; abundance: .; v_gene: TRBV7-9; CDR3aa: CASSLVGRESYEQYF
j_gene: TRBJ1-2; abundance: .; v_gene: TRBV11-2; CDR3aa: CASSIGRLVYGYTF
j_gene: TRBJ1-4; abundance: .; v_gene: TRBV2; CDR3aa: CASTERGTNEKLFF
j_gene: TRBJ2-5; abundance: .; v_gene: TRBV20-1; CDR3aa: CAQDLPNQETQYF
j_gene: TRBJ2-7; abundance: .; v_gene: TRBV6-2/TRBV6-3; CDR3aa: CASSPGQIYEQYF
j_gene: TRBJ2-5; abundance: .; v_gene: TRBV9; CDR3aa: CASSATGGWETQYF
j_gene: TRBJ1-1; abundance: .; v_gene: TRBV7-9; CDR3aa: CASSRTTGNAEAFF
j_gene: TRBJ2-2; abundance: once; v_gene: TRBV20-1; CDR3aa: CSASTGQRSSGNTGELFF
j_gene: TRBJ2-2; abundance: .; v_gene: TRBV5-1; CDR3aa: CASCPTGLDTGELFF
j_gene: TRBJ2-1; abundance: few; v_gene: TRBV6-2/TRBV6-3; CDR3aa: CASSYLGLAPNEQFF
j_gene: TRBJ2-7; abundance: .; v_gene: TRBV18; CDR3aa: CASSPVNGQGAGTGEQYF
j_gene: TRBJ2-1; abundance: .; v_gene: TRBV13; CDR3aa: CASSLVGGAYNEQFF
j_gene: TRBJ2-2; abundance: .; v_gene: TRBV19; CDR3aa: CASSPARWTGELFF
j_gene: TRBJ2-1; abundance: .; v_gene: TRBV9; CDR3aa: CASSVAPLPYNEQFF
j_gene: TRBJ1-2; abundance: .; v_gene: TRBV5-5; CDR3aa: CASSLAGQGPNYGYTF
j_gene: TRBJ1-3; abundance: once; v_gene: TRBV4-1; CDR3aa: CASSQLPLQLSSGNTIYF
j_gene: TRBJ2-7; abundance: few; v_gene: TRBV28; CDR3aa: CASSLEGGYEQYF
j_gene: TRBJ1-2; abundance: once; v_gene: TRBV28; CDR3aa: CASSSPPGSGYTF
j_gene: TRBJ1-2; abundance: .; v_gene: TRBV30; CDR3aa: CAWRPAGGGDGYTF
j_gene: TRBJ2-3; abundance: .; v_gene: TRBV20-1; CDR3aa: CSAIDSRNTDTQYF
j_gene: TRBJ2-2; abundance: once; v_gene: TRBV5-4; CDR3aa: CASGGENTGELFF
j_gene: TRBJ2-3; abundance: .; v_gene: TRBV28; CDR3aa: CASSTWTSGSRTDTQYF
j_gene: TRBJ2-1; abundance: .; v_gene: TRBV7-9; CDR3aa: CASSLPDRSYNEQFF